The present T cell receptor beta chain was sequenced within a study of regulatory T cells in long-lasting Graves disease. Overall study findings and caveats: Persistent disease preferred TRBV28, TRBJ1-2 and TRBJ2-5; new disease, TRBV20-1 and TRBJ2-1.

V was pared by 3 bases and J by 1 base, with 13 bases between. Per the germline V gene, CDR1 is MGHRA and CDR2 is YSYEKL. The CDR3 sequence is 16 residues long. There are a few counts of this clonotype. Its specificity is not known. This sample's time point: newly diagnosed GD, antithyroid drugs for less than 3 months. PBMCs were the source of the RNA used for TCR sequencing. Both iRepertoire HTBI primers and Arm-PCR of CDR3 regions were used to build the TCR beta libraries. TCRdb fed the multiplex PCR reads into MiXCR, producing one record per CDR3 protein. The table lists approximately 540,000 distinct CDR3 sequences, about 11% of them singletons. These same records also appear under a second study, on T cells in Graves' hyperthyroidism and ophthalmopathy.

Material: peripheral blood mononuclear cells (PBMCs), obtained at new diagnosis, from a patient treated with antithyroid drugs. The genes are TRBV4-1 and TRBJ1-3, with D maybe TRBD1 (6 bases). This sequence was found in a woman younger than 45 with Graves disease. The CDR3 nucleotides are TGCGCCAGCAGCCACGACCAACAGGGTTCTGGAAACACCATATATTTT. It encodes CASSHDQQGSGNTIYF.